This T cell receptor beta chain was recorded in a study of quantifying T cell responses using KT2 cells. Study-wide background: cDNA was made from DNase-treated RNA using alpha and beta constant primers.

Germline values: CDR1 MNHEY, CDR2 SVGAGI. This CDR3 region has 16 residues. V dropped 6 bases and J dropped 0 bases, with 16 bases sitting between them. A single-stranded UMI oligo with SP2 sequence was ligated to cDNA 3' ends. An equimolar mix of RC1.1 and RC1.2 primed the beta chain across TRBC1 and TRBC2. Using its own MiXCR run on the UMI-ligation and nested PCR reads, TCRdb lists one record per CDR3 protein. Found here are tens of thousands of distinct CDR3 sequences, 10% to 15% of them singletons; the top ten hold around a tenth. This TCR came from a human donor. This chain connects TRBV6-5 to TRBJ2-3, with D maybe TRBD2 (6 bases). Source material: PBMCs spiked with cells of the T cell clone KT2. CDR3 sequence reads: CASRRTKLTSTDTQYF. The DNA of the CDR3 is TGTGCCAGCAGAAGGACTAAGCTTACTAGCACAGATACGCAGTATTTT.